Presented here are 27 T cell receptor beta chains from one specimen sequenced in a study of T-cell reconstitution after alpha-beta-depleted transplantation in children. Researchers prepared the TCRbeta library using unique molecular identifiers, the study reports. TCRdb reprocessed the PCR reads with MiXCR, giving one entry per CDR3 protein. The data contain hundreds of thousands of distinct CDR3 sequences, over 10% of them singletons. The sequenced sample was PBMCs, obtained before TCRalphabeta/CD19-depleted stem cell transplant. Source of these receptors: a girl aged 2 to 9 with congenital amegakaryocytic thrombocytopenia, due to receive a stem cell transplant.

In its sample, this clonotype was seen many times. The genes are TRBV5-6 and TRBJ2-3; D uncertain. The CDR3 runs to 15 residues. The V and J ends lost 1 base and 5 bases respectively, with 14 bases between them. Germline V gene sequence: CDR1 SGHDT, CDR2 YYEEEE. The CDR3 nucleotides are TGTGCCAGCAGCTTGCTCGCCTCTACAAGAGATACGCAGTATTTT. Translating gives CASSLLASTRDTQYF. The complete variable domain, with remaining parts taken from reference TRBV5-6 and TRBJ2-3, reads DAGVTQSPTHLIKTRGQQVTLRCSPKSGHDTVSWYQQALGQGPQFIFQYYEEEERQRGNFPDRFSGHQFPNYSSELNVNALLLGDSALYLCASSLLASTRDTQYFGPGTRLTVL.

This clonotype occurred a few times. This rearrangement joins TRBV2 to TRBJ2-3, with 11 bases lining up with TRBD2. V lost 5 bases and J lost 0; bases outside the gene matches: 4. The CDR3 has 16 residues. The V gene's germline CDR1 is SNHLY and CDR2 FYNNEI. DNA of the CDR3: TGTGCCAGCAGTAGGACTAGCGGGCCTAGCACAGATACGCAGTATTTT. It yields the protein CASSRTSGPSTDTQYF.

Many counts were recorded for this clonotype. This sequence joins TRBV6-5 and TRBJ1-2, with D possibly being TRBD1 (5 bases). The CDR3 consists of 12 residues. Looked up from germline, CDR1 is MNHEY and CDR2 is SVGAGI. The V gene lost 6 bases and the J gene lost 7 bases, with 12 bases spanning the gap. The CDR3 DNA is TGTGCCAGCAGCCCCTCGGGGCGTGGCTACACCTTC. Translated, it gives CASSPSGRGYTF.

This clonotype was counted between two and nine times. The gene calls are TRBV5-1 and TRBJ2-3, with 8 bases aligning to TRBD2. Germline assignment: CDR1 SGHRS and CDR2 YFSETQ. Trimming removed 3 bases from V and 4 bases from J; junction bases left unmatched: 10. This CDR3 comprises 16 residues. The CDR3 nucleotides read TGCGCCAGCAGCTCCCCGGCAGCGGGAGCGGCAGATACGCAGTATTTT. Translating it yields CASSSPAAGAADTQYF.

This clonotype was picked up many times. A read error may produce the germline difference seen at one junction end. This chain links TRBV20-1 with TRBJ2-1; TRBD2 is a possible D gene (6 bases). Germline CDR1 is DFQATT and CDR2 is SNEGSKA (reference sequence). There are 8 residues in the CDR3. CDR3 region: CSVGSGFF. The CDR3 bases are TGCAGTGTAGGTAGCGGCTTTTTC.

The table lists this clonotype with many counts. The chain combines TRBV19 with TRBJ1-1; 8 bases agree with TRBD1. Per the germline V gene, CDR1 is LNHDA and CDR2 is SQIVND (reference sequence). V lost 11 bases and J lost 4; bases outside the gene matches: 18. This CDR3 is built from 16 residues. CDR3 sequence (DNA): TGTGCCTCCTCATTAGCAGGGGGCGATATGGGCACTGAAGCTTTCTTT. This translates into CASSLAGGDMGTEAFF.

In nucleotides, the CDR3 is TGTGCCAGCAGCGTAGAGCTAGCGATCTCCTACAATGAGCAGTTCTTC. Encoded protein: CASSVELAISYNEQFF. The rearrangement uses TRBV9 and TRBJ2-1; D possibly corresponds to TRBD2 (6 bases). This CDR3 spans 16 amino acids. Trimming took 0 bases from V and 0 from J, leaving 10 bases between them. From germline, CDR1 is SGDLS and CDR2 YYNGEE.

This clonotype was seen repeatedly, ten times or more. CDR3 sequence (DNA): TGCAGTGCTGTCGGACTTAGCACAGATACGCAGTATTTT. Residues: CSAVGLSTDTQYF. This chain connects TRBV20-1 to TRBJ2-3, with D perhaps matching TRBD2 (5 bases). The V and J ends lost 5 bases and 0 bases respectively, with 9 bases between them. Germline CDR1 is DFQATT and CDR2 is SNEGSKA (reference sequence). The CDR3 sequence is 13 residues long.

As to this clonotype: A single base separates this from a much larger clone, so it may be a read error. The J gene is TRBJ2-3, the V gene TRBV12-3 or TRBV12-4, with 7 bases that match TRBD2. This CDR3 comprises 14 residues. CDR3 sequence (DNA): TGTGCCAGCAGACCAGCGGGATACACAGGTACGCAGTATTTT. It encodes CASRPAGYTGTQYF.

CDR3 coding DNA: TGTGCCAGCAGCTTAGAACCGGGACCCGGGACTGAAGCTTTCTTT. Residues: CASSLEPGPGTEAFF. The chain carries TRBV7-9 and TRBJ1-1; D might be TRBD1 (5 bases). V was cut by 1 base and J by 5 bases, with 14 bases left in between. CDR1 is SEHNR and CDR2 is FQNEAQ in the germline V gene (reference sequence). This CDR3 is 15 amino acids long.

This clonotype was recorded a few times. The chain uses TRBV10-3 and TRBJ2-5; D gene ambiguous. Germline assignment: CDR1 ENHRY and CDR2 SYGVKD. The CDR3 runs 15 residues. V was shortened by 3 bases and J by 3 bases, with 14 bases between the two germline ends. CDR3: CAISDDLDMEETQYF. As DNA, the CDR3 is TGTGCCATCAGTGATGATCTAGATATGGAAGAGACCCAGTACTTC.

This clonotype occurred once. The chain has TRBV7-8 and TRBJ1-1; possibly TRBD1 for D (6 bases). This CDR3 has 15 residues. V lost 1 base and J 4 bases, leaving 13 bases between the germline ends. Germline V CDR1 and CDR2: SGHVS, FQNEAQ. The CDR3 DNA sequence: TGTGCCAGCAGCTTAGTCACAGGGCCGATCACTGAAGCTTTCTTT. It is translated as CASSLVTGPITEAFF. Based on the CDR3 plus reference TRBV7-8 and TRBJ1-1, the full variable domain is GAGVSQSPRYKVAKRGQDVALRCDPISGHVSLFWYQQALGQGPEFLTYFQNEAQLDKSGLPSDRFFAERPEGSVSTLKIQRTQQEDSAVYLCASSLVTGPITEAFFGQGTRLTVV.

This clonotype occurred a few times. This sequence joins TRBV29-1 and TRBJ2-5; D might be TRBD1 (5 bases). The CDR3 covers 15 residues. V lost 2 bases and J lost 0, with 13 bases in between. CDR1 and CDR2 (germline): SQVTM, ANQGSEA. The CDR3 sequence is CSVELGIRDQETQYF. CDR3 nucleotides: TGCAGCGTTGAACTTGGAATCAGGGACCAAGAGACCCAGTACTTC.

This clonotype was observed at least ten times. J is TRBJ1-4 and V is TRBV27, with D hard to call. The germline V gene has CDR1 MNHEY and CDR2 SMNVEV (reference sequence). CDR3 size: 17 residues. V was clipped by 0 bases and J by 0 bases, with 11 bases between them. CDR3 nucleotides: TGTGCCAGCAGTTTATCCAGTATTGGGGCAACTAATGAAAAACTGTTTTTT. Translating gives CASSLSSIGATNEKLFF.

This clonotype showed up just a few times. V and J are TRBV20-1 and TRBJ2-5; D not resolved. The V gene lost 3 bases and the J gene lost 0 bases, with 5 bases spanning the gap. From germline, CDR1 is DFQATT and CDR2 SNEGSKA (reference sequence). The CDR3 has 12 residues. This chain's CDR3 is CSASENQETQYF. The CDR3 DNA sequence: TGCAGTGCTAGTGAGAACCAAGAGACCCAGTACTTC.

This clonotype was recorded many times. The V gene is TRBV20-1, the J gene TRBJ2-3, with no clear D. Germline CDR1 is DFQATT and CDR2 is SNEGSKA (reference sequence). V was pared by 1 base and J by 0 bases, with 5 bases between. This CDR3 region has 13 residues. The CDR3 DNA reads TGCAGTGCTAGAGGCTCGAGCACAGATACGCAGTATTTT. Translating gives CSARGSSTDTQYF.

This clonotype was seen at least ten times. This chain uses TRBV29-1 with TRBJ2-1; the match to TRBD2 covers 7 bases. With 5 bases clipped from V and 7 bases from J, the junction kept 8 bases outside the gene matches. This CDR3 has 13 residues. Germline V gene sequence: CDR1 SQVTM, CDR2 ANQGSEA. The CDR3 DNA sequence: TGCAGCGTTCGGGCTAGCGGATTGAATGAGCAGTTCTTC. Its translation is CSVRASGLNEQFF.

This clonotype has a handful of counts. Given a much more abundant clone one base away, this may be a read error. The CDR3 region has the DNA TGTGCCAGCAGTTTCGAGAGCTCCTACAATGAGCAGTTCTTC. As protein: CASSFESSYNEQFF. The genes are TRBV12-3 or TRBV12-4 and TRBJ2-1, with D unclear. Deletions cut 3 bases from V and 0 bases from J, with 6 bases between. The CDR3 runs 14 residues.

This clonotype was seen more than once but under ten times. CDR3 in amino acids: CASSLSPRRLDRGPSGQYF. CDR3 nucleotides: TGTGCCAGCAGTTTATCCCCTCGGCGTTTGGACAGGGGGCCTTCCGGGCAGTACTTC. V gene TRBV12-3 or TRBV12-4 combines with J gene TRBJ2-7, with TRBD1 matching 11 bases. Trimming at V came to 2 bases and at J to 9 bases, leaving 21 bases not matched to a gene. The CDR3 totals 19 residues.

In its sample, this clonotype was seen many times. The chain combines TRBV20-1 with TRBJ2-5; D gene uncertain. V lost 3 bases and J lost 5, with 4 bases in between. Germline V CDR1 and CDR2: DFQATT, SNEGSKA (reference sequence). This CDR3 has 10 amino acids. The CDR3 region is CSASFETQYF. Here the CDR3 DNA reads TGCAGTGCTAGTTTTGAGACCCAGTACTTC.

This rearrangement joins TRBV6-5 to TRBJ1-2, with a weak D call TRBD1 (5 bases). This CDR3 region has 15 residues. Trimming took 1 base from V and 4 from J, leaving 13 bases between them. From germline, CDR1 is MNHEY and CDR2 SVGAGI. CDR3 amino acids: CASSYFRVEGYGYTF. The CDR3 DNA follows: TGTGCCAGCAGTTACTTCAGGGTAGAGGGCTATGGCTACACCTTC.

This clonotype was observed a handful of times. The genes are TRBV20-1 and TRBJ2-7; possibly TRBD1 for D (5 bases). The CDR3 runs to 16 residues. V was trimmed by 0 bases and J by 3 bases, leaving 18 bases between them. The V gene's germline CDR1 is DFQATT and CDR2 SNEGSKA (reference sequence). The CDR3: CSARDPYEPRGYEQYF. Here the CDR3 DNA reads TGCAGTGCTAGAGATCCCTATGAACCTAGGGGCTACGAGCAGTACTTC.

The chain carries TRBV20-1 and TRBJ2-1; TRBD1 matches at 7 bases. CDR3 length: 15 residues. V was clipped by 4 bases and J by 2 bases; unmatched bases: 8. Germline assignment: CDR1 DFQATT and CDR2 SNEGSKA (reference sequence). CDR3 nucleotides: TGCAGTGCTACGTCACAGGGGCCAGCCTACAATGAGCAGTTCTTC. Its translation: CSATSQGPAYNEQFF.

There are a few counts of this clonotype. This sequence joins TRBV20-1 and TRBJ2-5; TRBD2 matches at 7 bases. Germline V gene data show CDR1 as DFQATT and CDR2 as SNEGSKA (reference sequence). V shed 0 bases, J shed 2 bases, and the junction held 9 bases outside the gene matches. This CDR3 region has 16 residues. CDR3 sequence: CSAREGASGGQETQYF. In nucleotides, the CDR3 is TGCAGTGCTAGAGAGGGAGCCTCGGGGGGTCAAGAGACCCAGTACTTC.

J is TRBJ1-3 and V is TRBV18; D gene unclear. CDR1 is KGHSH, CDR2 LQKENI, per germline. The CDR3 totals 14 residues. The V and J ends lost 5 bases and 0 bases respectively, with 8 bases between them. CDR3 region: CASSEVHSGNTIYF. As DNA, the CDR3 is TGTGCCAGCTCAGAAGTTCACTCTGGAAACACCATATATTTT.

The sample holds many counts of this clonotype. The V and J genes are TRBV5-1 and TRBJ2-1; D is perhaps TRBD2 (5 bases). This CDR3 comprises 17 residues. Between the trimmed V and J ends, which lost 4 bases and 0 bases, there was a span of 17 bases. CDR1 is SGHRS, CDR2 YFSETQ, per germline. CDR3 region: CASSPDPGIPSYNEQFF. The CDR3 coding sequence is TGCGCCAGCAGCCCCGATCCCGGGATACCCTCCTACAATGAGCAGTTCTTC. Looking up the rest from reference TRBV5-1 and TRBJ2-1 gives the full variable domain: KAGVTQTPRYLIKTRGQQVTLSCSPISGHRSVSWYQQTPGQGLQFLFEYFSETQRNKGNFPGRFSGRQFSNSRSEMNVSTLELGDSALYLCASSPDPGIPSYNEQFFGPGTRLTVL.

This clonotype was observed at least ten times. For the CDR3, the DNA is TGTGCCAGCAGCGTAACAGATCTTGGCTACACCTTC. It translates to CASSVTDLGYTF. The V call is TRBV5-6, the J call TRBJ1-2; no firm D call. There are 12 residues in the CDR3. The germline V gene encodes CDR1 SGHDT and CDR2 YYEEEE. The ends were cut back, 4 bases at V and 7 bases at J, with 11 bases in the middle.